A selection of T cell receptor beta chains follows, all from one sample in a study of cytomegalovirus exposure and HLA in healthy donors. Sequencing was performed with immunoSEQ multiplex PCR; in TCRdb, only in-frame clones are kept and a portion is missing. The sample has about 130,000 clones, and its top ten clones hold around 2.7%. Sequenced: PBMCs. All receptors come from a man aged 25 to 40 in good health and CMV-seronegative. Each CDR3 is given with its conserved first and last residue. Fields, in order: D gene, V gene, J gene, CDR3 DNA, CDR3 protein. The D gene is left open where the match is weak.

TRBD2,TRBV6-6,TRBJ2-1,TGTGCCAGCAGTACCGGGGGGAGGGATTACAATGAGCAGTTCTTC,CASSTGGRDYNEQFF
TRBD2,TRBV11-1,TRBJ2-3,TGTGCCAGCAGCCCACTAGCGGGAGCTACAGATACGCAGTATTTT,CASSPLAGATDTQYF
.,TRBV7-2,TRBJ1-5,TGTGCCAGCAGCTTACGGGGAGGCAGTCAGCCCCAGCATTTT,CASSLRGGSQPQHF
TRBD2,TRBV11-2,TRBJ2-7,TGTGCCAGCAGCTCCTTACTAGCGGGAGGTCGCGGCGAGCAGTACTTC,CASSSLLAGGRGEQYF
TRBD2,TRBV28,TRBJ2-1,TGTGCCAGCAGTTTTTTATCTAGCGGGAGCAATGAGCAGTTCTTC,CASSFLSSGSNEQFF
TRBD2,TRBV6-5,TRBJ2-3,TGTGCCAGCAGTTCCGGGACTAGCGGCGCCACTCCGCAGTATTTT,CASSSGTSGATPQYF
.,TRBV5-1,TRBJ2-3,TGCGCCAGCAGCTTCGGGGAATACACAGATACGCAGTATTTT,CASSFGEYTDTQYF
.,TRBV6-1,TRBJ2-2,TGTGCCAGCAGTGGACAGAAATACACCGGGGAGCTGTTTTTT,CASSGQKYTGELFF
TRBD2,TRBV11-2,TRBJ2-4,TGTGCCAGCAGCTCGTTGACTAGCGGGAGAGCCTTC,CASSSLTSGRAF
TRBD1,TRBV7-9,TRBJ1-5,TGTGCCAGCAGCTCCCGTGGATGGCAGGGGGAAAATCAGCCCCAGCATTTT,CASSSRGWQGENQPQHF
TRBD2,TRBV6-1,TRBJ2-3,TGTGCCAGCAGTGGGCCCATGGGACTAGCGGGGCCTCGGGATACGCAGTATTTT,CASSGPMGLAGPRDTQYF
.,TRBV7-9,TRBJ1-2,TGTGCCAGCAGCTTAGTAACAGGCTATGGCTACACCTTC,CASSLVTGYGYTF
TRBD2,TRBV2,TRBJ2-3,TGTGCCAGCAGTGACTATAGCGGGAGTCAGGATACGCAGTATTTT,CASSDYSGSQDTQYF
.,TRBV4-1,TRBJ2-3,TGCGCCAGCAGCCAAGATAGCCGAGGGCGACGGCCCACAGATACGCAGTATTTT,CASSQDSRGRRPTDTQYF
TRBD1,TRBV2,TRBJ1-5,TGTGCCAGCAGCGCCGTTGCAGGGGGCGGACCGTATAGCAATCAGCCCCAGCATTTT,CASSAVAGGGPYSNQPQHF
.,TRBV5-6,TRBJ1-1,TGTGCCAGCAGCTTGGCGTACACTGAAGCTTTCTTT,CASSLAYTEAFF
TRBD1,TRBV29-1,TRBJ1-1,TGCAGCGTAATTCGGGGACAGGGGTTCACTGAAGCTTTCTTT,CSVIRGQGFTEAFF
TRBD1,TRBV11-2,TRBJ2-3,TGTGCCAGCAGCTCCAAATGGGGTGGGACAGTCACAGATACGCAGTATTTT,CASSSKWGGTVTDTQYF
.,TRBV13,TRBJ2-5,TGTGCCAGCAGCTTAGAGGGAGAAGAGACCCAGTACTTC,CASSLEGEETQYF
.,TRBV30,TRBJ2-5,TGTGCCTGGAGTCCACCAAGAGTTCGATTGGAGACCCAGTACTTC,CAWSPPRVRLETQYF
.,TRBV7-6,TRBJ2-1,TGTGCCAGCAGCGTGCCCAGGGGGGATGAGCAGTTCTTC,CASSVPRGDEQFF
.,TRBV27,TRBJ1-2,TGTGCCAGCAGTTTATTCCCCAGCTATGGCTACACCTTC,CASSLFPSYGYTF
.,TRBV28,TRBJ1-1,TGTGCCAGCAGACCCCAGACAGTCCTGAACACTGAAGCTTTCTTT,CASRPQTVLNTEAFF
TRBD1,TRBV6-6,TRBJ1-1,TGTGCCAGCATCACCCAGGGGGCGAACACTGAAGCTTTCTTT,CASITQGANTEAFF
.,TRBV11-2,TRBJ2-3,TGTGCCAGCAGTTCTTTAGCGGGACAGGGCGGAGCAGATACGCAGTATTTT,CASSSLAGQGGADTQYF
TRBD1,TRBV30,TRBJ1-5,TGTGCCTGGAGCCCTACAGGGGATAGCAATCAGCCCCAGCATTTT,CAWSPTGDSNQPQHF
.,TRBV2,TRBJ2-5,TGTGCCAGCAGTGTACAGCCAAGGGAGACCCAGTACTTC,CASSVQPRETQYF
TRBD1,TRBV7-3,TRBJ2-1,TGTGCCAGCAGCTTAGGGTTGGGACAGGGTCGCGATGAGCAGTTCTTC,CASSLGLGQGRDEQFF
.,TRBV2,TRBJ2-7,TGTGCCAGCAGTGAGACAAGTGTCGACGAGCAGTACTTC,CASSETSVDEQYF
TRBD2,TRBV5-1,TRBJ2-5,TGCGCCAGCAGCTTGGGGACTAGTGGGCAAGAGACCCAGTACTTC,CASSLGTSGQETQYF
.,TRBV25-1,TRBJ2-7,TGTGCCAGCAGTGTTAGCCACGAGCAGTACTTC,CASSVSHEQYF
TRBD1,TRBV6-5,TRBJ1-2,TGTGCCAGCAGGCAAACAGGGGGGAGGGATGGCTACACCTTC,CASRQTGGRDGYTF
TRBD2,TRBV4-2,TRBJ2-2,TGTGCCAGCAGTTCCTTTAGCGGGAGGACCGGGGAGCTGTTTTTC,CASSSFSGRTGELFF
.,TRBV7-2,TRBJ1-4,TGTGCCAGCAGCTCCGGGGGGATGGTTAGCGAAAAACTGTTTTTT,CASSSGGMVSEKLFF
.,TRBV5-1,TRBJ2-1,TGCGCCAGCAGCTTGGCAGGGCCCTACAATGAGCAGTTCTTC,CASSLAGPYNEQFF
TRBD1,TRBV6-4,TRBJ2-2,TGTGCCAGCAGTGACAAGGGGGCTGGCGGGGAGCTGTTTTTT,CASSDKGAGGELFF
TRBD1,TRBV5-1,TRBJ2-5,TGCGCCAGCTCCCCACAGGGGGCTGAAGAGACCCAGTACTTC,CASSPQGAEETQYF
TRBD2,TRBV15,TRBJ2-1,TGTGCCACCAGCAGAGAGCTAGCGGGTGGGTACTCCTACAATGAGCAGTTCTTC,CATSRELAGGYSYNEQFF
.,TRBV6-5,TRBJ1-1,TGTGCCAGCAGTTATGTGGGGGGAACTGAAGCTTTCTTT,CASSYVGGTEAFF
.,TRBV2,TRBJ1-1,TGTGCCAGCAGTGTCACCCGGGACACTGAAGCTTTCTTT,CASSVTRDTEAFF
TRBD2,TRBV4-1,TRBJ2-5,TGCGCCAGCAGCCAGGGGGGACTAGCGGGGACCAGGGAGACCCAGTACTTC,CASSQGGLAGTRETQYF
.,TRBV6-1,TRBJ1-3,TGTGCCAGCAGCCTCCGGGACACCTCTGGAAACACCATATATTTT,CASSLRDTSGNTIYF
.,TRBV28,TRBJ2-7,TGTGCCAGCAGTTTTTCTTCGGACAGCCCCTACGAGCAGTACTTC,CASSFSSDSPYEQYF
TRBD2,TRBV7-9,TRBJ2-1,TGTGCCAGCAGCTTAGGCCTAGCGGGAGTTCCCAATGAGCAGTTCTTC,CASSLGLAGVPNEQFF
TRBD1,TRBV27,TRBJ1-4,TGTGCCAGCAGCTCGGATCATACAGGGGTAAAACTGTTTTTT,CASSSDHTGVKLFF
.,TRBV5-1,TRBJ2-3,TGCGCCAGCAGCTTGGAAGGGGCCTCTGACACAGATACGCAGTATTTT,CASSLEGASDTDTQYF
.,TRBV5-1,TRBJ1-2,TGCGCCAGCAGCCTGCCCCAGGGGAATGGCTACACCTTC,CASSLPQGNGYTF
.,TRBV4-3,TRBJ2-7,TGCGCCAGCAGCCAAAGGAGGTCCTACGAGCAGTACTTC,CASSQRRSYEQYF
.,TRBV25-1,TRBJ2-2,TGTGCCAGCAGTGAATCTACGGGATCCACCGGGGAGCTGTTTTTT,CASSESTGSTGELFF
.,TRBV7-2,TRBJ2-1,TGTGCCAGCAGCTTCGGGGTCAGGTACTTCTTC,CASSFGVRYFF
TRBD1,TRBV2,TRBJ1-3,TGTGCCAGTGGACAGGGGGCCTCTGGAAACACCATATATTTT,CASGQGASGNTIYF
.,TRBV6-6,TRBJ2-6,TGTGCCAGCAGTCTCAGCTCTGGGGCCAACGTCCTGACTTTC,CASSLSSGANVLTF
.,TRBV18,TRBJ2-7,TGTGCCAGCTCACCACCCCGACAGACATACTCCTACGAGCAGTACTTC,CASSPPRQTYSYEQYF